Listed here are 7 T cell receptor beta chains from one sample, sequenced in a study of T cells in Graves' hyperthyroidism and ophthalmopathy. The investigators amplified TCR beta CDR3 regions from RNA transcripts. HTBI primers were used for first-round RT-PCR of the TCR CDR3. TCRdb re-called the multiplex PCR reads through MiXCR, storing one row per CDR3 protein. This table holds fewer than 650,000 distinct CDR3 sequences, roughly 13% found once. Sequenced: blood. These receptors originate from a woman aged 30 to 39 with Graves' hyperthyroidism that later progressed to Graves' ophthalmopathy.

This clonotype was counted many times. J is TRBJ2-1 and V is TRBV11-3; TRBD2 matches at 8 bases. After removal of 0 bases from V and 0 bases from J, the junction contained 4 bases not matched to a gene. CDR1 and CDR2 (germline): SGHNT, YENEEA. This CDR3 is built from 17 residues. The CDR3 bases are TGTGCCAGCAGCTTAGAACCCAGCGGGAGCTCCTACAATGAGCAGTTCTTC. This gives the protein CASSLEPSGSSYNEQFF.

This clonotype was seen ten or more times. This chain joins TRBV3-1 and TRBJ2-2; no firm D call. Trimming stripped 1 base from V and 6 bases from J, with 6 bases between. The V gene's germline CDR1 is LGHDT and CDR2 YNNKEL (reference sequence). This CDR3 contains 13 residues. Here the CDR3 DNA reads TGTGCCAGCAGCCAAGCGCAGGCCGGGGAGCTGTTTTTT. Its protein product is CASSQAQAGELFF.

V and J are TRBV9 and TRBJ2-1; 7 bases fit TRBD1. This CDR3 contains 16 residues. Losses at the gene ends were 0 bases for V and 3 bases for J; bases not matched to a gene: 6. Per germline, CDR1 SGDLS and CDR2 YYNGEE. The chain's CDR3 is CASSVGQGQIYNEQFF. The CDR3 DNA reads TGTGCCAGCAGCGTAGGTCAGGGACAGATCTACAATGAGCAGTTCTTC.

Many counts were recorded for this clonotype. J is TRBJ2-2 and V is TRBV2, with D unresolved. Per the germline V gene, CDR1 is SNHLY and CDR2 is FYNNEI. The CDR3 consists of 12 residues. The V and J ends lost 5 bases and 7 bases respectively, with 8 bases between them. The CDR3 loop is CASSPLDGELFF. The CDR3 bases are TGTGCCAGCAGTCCCCTTGACGGGGAGCTGTTTTTT.

This clonotype was counted between two and nine times. The chain has TRBV5-6 and TRBJ2-1, with D uncertain. V was pared by 3 bases and J by 9 bases, with 13 bases between. CDR3 size: 13 residues. CDR1 and CDR2 from the germline V gene are SGHDT and YYEEEE. CDR3 sequence: CASSWDPVIEQFF. CDR3 DNA sequence: TGTGCCAGCAGCTGGGATCCAGTGATTGAGCAGTTCTTC.

This chain connects TRBV13 to TRBJ2-7, with 11 bases fitting TRBD2. Trimming took 2 bases from V and 2 from J; bases not matched to a gene: 17. Germline V lookup: CDR1 PRHDT, CDR2 FYEKMQ (reference sequence). The CDR3 is 20 residues long. The CDR3 bases are TGTGCCAGCAGCTTAACTTTCGGGACAGAAACTAGCGGGAGCCCCTACGAGCAGTACTTC. Protein product: CASSLTFGTETSGSPYEQYF.

Comments on this clonotype: Given the absence of the conserved phenylalanine or tryptophan at the CDR3 end, a read error is likely. The chain recombines TRBV11-2 with TRBJ2-7; 7 positions match TRBD1. The CDR3 sequence is 15 residues long. V shed 2 bases and J 3 bases; nucleotides not matched to a gene: 7. In germline, CDR1 is SGHAT, CDR2 FQNNGV. The CDR3 here is CASSLTTGPHYEQYL. DNA of the CDR3: TGTGCCAGCAGCTTAACGACAGGGCCGCACTACGAGCAGTACTTG.